The T cell receptor (beta chain) under discussion was sequenced for a study of blood T cell repertoires in COVID-19. The protocol was immunoSEQ multiplex PCR, while the TCRdb copy is restricted to in-frame clones and leaves out a portion. The sample lists a few hundred thousand clones, approximately 89% occurring once. V was trimmed by 9 bases and J by 6 bases, leaving 17 bases between them. The CDR3 is made up of 14 amino acids. The germline CDR1 and CDR2 sequences are SNHLY and FYNNEI. Source material: peripheral blood. The chain combines TRBV2 with TRBJ1-4, with D uncertain. The receptor was isolated from a woman between 25 and 40 years old with COVID-19, enrolled during active disease. As DNA, the CDR3 is TGTGCCAGTACCACCGGGATCCATTATGAAAAACTGTTTTTT. This encodes CASTTGIHYEKLFF.